A selection of T cell receptor beta chains follows, all from one sample in a study of T cell repertoires in cytomegalovirus infection. MiXCR was run by TCRdb on the reads, yielding one entry per CDR3 protein. The table includes some 97,000 distinct CDR3 sequences, 23% detected once. Material for sequencing was CD8+ T cells from PBMCs. These receptors were taken from a human donor in good health (CMV status not recorded). Some clones in this sample may be carry-over from other donors' samples. Each CDR3 is given with its conserved first and last residue. A D gene is named only where the DNA matches it firmly. Size is omitted from some rows. Given values are once, few, many or a class for expanded clones.

d_call,j_call,v_call,clone_size,cdr3_nt,cdr3_aa
-,TRBJ1-1,TRBV12-3/TRBV12-4,-,TGTGCCAGCCGTTCCGAGGCAGGGGTGGACGCTGAAGCTTTCTTT,CASRSEAGVDAEAFF
TRBD1,TRBJ2-2,TRBV28,-,TGTGCCAGCAGTGGTGTCAGGGGGCGAGGAGTGGACACCGGGGAGCTGTTTTTT,CASSGVRGRGVDTGELFF
-,TRBJ1-3,TRBV13,-,TGTGCCAGCAGCTTAGCCTTCGGGCGAAACACCATATATTTT,CASSLAFGRNTIYF
TRBD2,TRBJ2-1,TRBV9,-,TGTGCCAGCAGCGTCTCGGGGGGGGCCGAAGACAATGAGCAGTTCTTC,CASSVSGGAEDNEQFF
TRBD2,TRBJ2-7,TRBV7-9,many,TGTGCCAGCAGCTTAGCGCCGGGACTAGCGACCTACGAGCAGTACTTC,CASSLAPGLATYEQYF
TRBD2,TRBJ2-7,TRBV28,-,TGTGCCAGCCGGGGGGGGGCCGACGAGCAGTACTTC,CASRGGADEQYF
TRBD1,TRBJ1-1,TRBV7-9,few,TGTGCCAGCAGCCCCTACCCGGGACAGGGAATCACTGAAGCTTTCTTT,CASSPYPGQGITEAFF
TRBD2,TRBJ2-7,TRBV7-8,few,TGTGCCAGCAGCTTAGAGGGGACTAGCAGCTACGAGCAGTACTTC,CASSLEGTSSYEQYF
-,TRBJ1-5,TRBV2,-,TGTGCCAGCAGTGGCGGCGGGGCGAGCAATCAGCCCCAGCATTTT,CASSGGGASNQPQHF
-,TRBJ1-2,TRBV14,many,TGTGCCAGCAGCCAGTGGGGGGACCCTGGCTACACCTTC,CASSQWGDPGYTF
TRBD2,TRBJ2-1,TRBV4-3,-,TGCGCCAGCAGCCAAGACCCGGGGGGAGCCAAAAACATTCAGTTCTTC,CASSQDPGGAKNIQFF
TRBD1,TRBJ1-3,TRBV28,-,TGTGCCAGCAGACTCCGGACAGGGTTGCAAGGAAACACCATATATTTT,CASRLRTGLQGNTIYF
-,TRBJ1-5,TRBV6-6,many,TGTGCCAGCAGTTCCCCCCTACGAAATCAGCCCCAGCATTTT,CASSSPLRNQPQHF
TRBD2,TRBJ2-1,TRBV12-3/TRBV12-4,many,TGTGCCAGCAGTTTAGTAGCGGGAGTTCTCAATGAGCAGTTCTTC,CASSLVAGVLNEQFF
-,TRBJ1-1,TRBV19,-,TGTGCCAGTAGTATTCCCCGGATGAACACTGAAGCTTTCTTT,CASSIPRMNTEAFF
TRBD2,TRBJ2-1,TRBV7-9,-,TGTGCCAGCAGCTTAGTCGGGACTAGAAACAATGAGCAGTTCTTC,CASSLVGTRNNEQFF
TRBD2,TRBJ2-7,TRBV7-9,-,TGTGCCAGCAGCCCAAACCTAGCGGGATGGTACGAGCAGTACTTC,CASSPNLAGWYEQYF
-,TRBJ1-1,TRBV7-6,-,TGTGCCAACAGCCACCTGGACGGCGGCGGGACCACTGAAGCTTTCTTT,CANSHLDGGGTTEAFF
-,TRBJ2-5,TRBV14,-,TGTGCCAGCAGCCAGGCGCATGAGACCCAGTACTTC,CASSQAHETQYF
TRBD2,TRBJ2-7,TRBV12-3/TRBV12-4,few,TGTGCCAGCAGTCATAGCGGGCCCTCCTACGAGCAGTACTTC,CASSHSGPSYEQYF
-,TRBJ2-1,TRBV7-9,-,TGTGCCAGCAGCTCCGAAACTAGTGCGAATGAGCAGTTCTTC,CASSSETSANEQFF
-,TRBJ2-3,TRBV20-1,-,TGCAGCACCGCTCCCGTGGCCGATACGCAGTATTTT,CSTAPVADTQYF
-,TRBJ2-2,TRBV7-2,many,TGTGCCAGCAGTCAACCCACCGGGGAGCTGTTTTTT,CASSQPTGELFF
TRBD1,TRBJ2-5,TRBV28,-,TGTGCCAGCACCGCACAGGGGGCCACCCTCCAAGAGACCCAGTACTTC,CASTAQGATLQETQYF
TRBD1,TRBJ1-2,TRBV6-6,-,TGTGCCAGCAGCCCAGACAGGGGAGGTGGCTACACCTTC,CASSPDRGGGYTF
TRBD2,TRBJ2-1,TRBV4-3,-,TGCGCCAGCAGCCCGGGACTAGAGACCTACAATGAGCAGTTCTTC,CASSPGLETYNEQFF
TRBD2,TRBJ2-3,TRBV20-1,-,TGCAGTGCTCAGTTCGGACTAGCGGGTTTCACAGATACGCAGTATTTT,CSAQFGLAGFTDTQYF
-,TRBJ1-6,TRBV7-2,many,TGTGCCAGCAGCTTAGGCATCATATCTAGCTCCTATAATTCACCCCTCCACTTT,CASSLGIISSSYNSPLHF
TRBD1,TRBJ2-2,TRBV27,few,TGTGCCAGCAGTTTCGGGACAGGGGAGTTCTTTTTGGCCGGGGAGCTGTTTTTT,CASSFGTGEFFLAGELFF
-,TRBJ1-1,TRBV12-3/TRBV12-4,-,TGTGCCAGCAGGGAACCGGGACAAAAGAACACTGAAGCTTTCTTT,CASREPGQKNTEAFF
-,TRBJ1-5,TRBV4-1,-,TGCGCCAGCAGCCAAGATGGGGACGCCAACCAGCCCCAGCATTTT,CASSQDGDANQPQHF
-,TRBJ2-6,TRBV20-1,few,TGCAGTGCTAGAGATTATCAGGGAATGGCCAACGTCCTGACTTTC,CSARDYQGMANVLTF
-,TRBJ2-7,TRBV29-1,-,TGCAGCGGTCTGTCCAAGAACGAGCAGTACTTC,CSGLSKNEQYF
-,TRBJ2-7,TRBV4-2,many,TGTGCCAGCAGCCAAGATAGCGAAGGTTACGAGCAGTACTTC,CASSQDSEGYEQYF
-,TRBJ2-7,TRBV19,-,TGTGCCAGTAGTATAGTGACAGGTGGGGTTTACGAGCAGTACTTC,CASSIVTGGVYEQYF
-,TRBJ2-2,TRBV25-1,-,TGTGCCAGCAGGGAGAGTCCGAACACCGGGGAGCTGTTTTTT,CASRESPNTGELFF
-,TRBJ2-5,TRBV12-3/TRBV12-4,-,TGTGCCAGCAGTTTTGGAGGAGTAGAGACCCAGTACTTC,CASSFGGVETQYF
-,TRBJ2-7,TRBV20-1,-,TGCAGTGCGGCAGAACGGGGGACCTCCTACGAGCAGTACTTC,CSAAERGTSYEQYF
TRBD2,TRBJ2-6,TRBV6-2/TRBV6-3,-,TGTGCCAGCATCCAACGGGGGGCTGGGGCCAACGTCCTGACTTTC,CASIQRGAGANVLTF
-,TRBJ1-2,TRBV6-5,few,TGTGCCAGCACCATCCGGGGAGGGAGAGGAGATGGCTACACCTTC,CASTIRGGRGDGYTF
-,TRBJ2-1,TRBV4-2,-,TGTGCCAGCAGCCAAGGGGGCGGGGGCACCTGGAATGAGCAGTTCTTC,CASSQGGGGTWNEQFF
-,TRBJ2-1,TRBV12-3/TRBV12-4,-,TGTGCCAGCAGCCTGGGTAGGGATGGGCAGTTCTTC,CASSLGRDGQFF
-,TRBJ1-2,TRBV29-1,-,TGCAGCGTTCTCGGGACTTGGAACTATGGCTACACCTTC,CSVLGTWNYGYTF
TRBD1,TRBJ2-1,TRBV5-4,-,TGTGCCAGCAGCTCAAGGACAGGGGGAAGTGAGCAGTTCTTC,CASSSRTGGSEQFF
TRBD2,TRBJ2-5,TRBV10-3,-,TGTGCCATCGCAGCTAGCGGGGCCCCATGGCAGTACTTC,CAIAASGAPWQYF
TRBD1,TRBJ1-1,TRBV19,-,TGTGCCAGTAGTATAGAAAGACAGGGATGGAGCACTGAAGCTTTCTTT,CASSIERQGWSTEAFF
-,TRBJ1-2,TRBV4-3,-,TGCGCCAGCAGCCAAGAAGGGGCATCTTCTAACTATGGCTACACCTTC,CASSQEGASSNYGYTF
-,TRBJ2-1,TRBV6-6,few,TGTGCCACCACCGTGTCCTCCTACAATGAGCAGTTCTTC,CATTVSSYNEQFF
-,TRBJ2-3,TRBV28,few,TGTGCCAGCACCTGTGGTGGGGGCCTCTCCACAGATACGCAGTATTTT,CASTCGGGLSTDTQYF
TRBD1,TRBJ1-6,TRBV7-9,many,TGTGCCAGCAGCTCGGACCGGGACAGGGGGCTGTATTCACCCCTCCACTTT,CASSSDRDRGLYSPLHF
-,TRBJ2-6,TRBV7-8,few,TGTGCCAGCACCGAAGGGGGTTCTGGGGCCAACGTCCTGACTTTC,CASTEGGSGANVLTF
-,TRBJ2-7,TRBV5-1,-,TGCGCCAGCAGCATCAGGGAGACCTACGAGCAGTACTTC,CASSIRETYEQYF
TRBD1,TRBJ2-3,TRBV6-1,few,TGTGCCAGCTCCGGGACAGCGACCACAGATACGCAGTATTTT,CASSGTATTDTQYF